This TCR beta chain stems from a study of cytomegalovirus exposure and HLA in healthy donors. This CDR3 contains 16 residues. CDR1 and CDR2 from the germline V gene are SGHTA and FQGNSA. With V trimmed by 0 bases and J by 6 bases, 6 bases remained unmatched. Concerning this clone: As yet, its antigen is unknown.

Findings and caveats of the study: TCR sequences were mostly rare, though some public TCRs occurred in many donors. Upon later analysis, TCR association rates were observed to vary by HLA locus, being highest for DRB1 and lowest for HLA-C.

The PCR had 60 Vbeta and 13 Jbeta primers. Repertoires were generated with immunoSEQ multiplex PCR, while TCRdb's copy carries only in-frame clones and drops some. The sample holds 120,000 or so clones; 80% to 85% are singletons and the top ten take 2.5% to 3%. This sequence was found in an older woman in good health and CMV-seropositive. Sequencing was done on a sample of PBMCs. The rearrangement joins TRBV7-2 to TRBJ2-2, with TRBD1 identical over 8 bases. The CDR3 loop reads CASSLAPRGLAGELFF. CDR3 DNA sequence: TGTGCCAGCAGCTTAGCCCCCAGGGGGCTCGCCGGGGAGCTGTTTTTT.